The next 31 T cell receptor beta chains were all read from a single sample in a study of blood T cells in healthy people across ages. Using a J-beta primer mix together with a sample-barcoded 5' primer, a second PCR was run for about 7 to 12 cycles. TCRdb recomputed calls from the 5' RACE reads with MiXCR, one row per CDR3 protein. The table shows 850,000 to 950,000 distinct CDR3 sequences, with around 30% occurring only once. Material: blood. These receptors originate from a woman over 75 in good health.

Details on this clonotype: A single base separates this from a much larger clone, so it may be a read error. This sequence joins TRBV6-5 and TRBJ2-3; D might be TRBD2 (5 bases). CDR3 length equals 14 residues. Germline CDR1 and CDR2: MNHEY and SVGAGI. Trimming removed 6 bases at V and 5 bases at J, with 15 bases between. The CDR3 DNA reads TGTGCCAGCAGGCCGGGTAACGGGGTAGATACGCAGTATTTT. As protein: CASRPGNGVDTQYF.

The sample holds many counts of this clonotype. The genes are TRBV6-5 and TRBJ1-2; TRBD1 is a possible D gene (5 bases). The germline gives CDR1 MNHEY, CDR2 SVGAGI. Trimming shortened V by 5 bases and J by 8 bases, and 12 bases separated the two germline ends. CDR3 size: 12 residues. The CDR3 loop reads CASSPQGGGYTF. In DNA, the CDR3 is TGTGCCAGCAGTCCCCAGGGTGGCGGCTACACCTTC.

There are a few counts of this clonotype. The CDR3 loop is CSAHLREQPQHF. DNA of the CDR3: TGCAGTGCTCACCTCCGGGAGCAGCCCCAGCATTTT. The gene calls are TRBV20-1 and TRBJ1-5, with D uncertain. Germline lookup yields CDR1 DFQATT and CDR2 SNEGSKA (reference sequence). CDR3 length: 12 residues. Trimming took off 5 bases at V and 7 bases at J, with 12 bases between the two ends.

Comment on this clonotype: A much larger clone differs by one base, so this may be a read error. The CDR3 here is CSAGQGSSYNEQYF. The CDR3 DNA reads TGCAGTGCCGGACAGGGGAGCTCCTACAATGAGCAGTACTTC. The J gene is TRBJ2-1, the V gene TRBV20-1; TRBD1 aligns across 9 bases. The J call may be mistaken, given a closer DNA end match to TRBJ2-7. CDR3 size: 14 residues. Germline CDR1 DFQATT, CDR2 SNEGSKA (reference sequence).

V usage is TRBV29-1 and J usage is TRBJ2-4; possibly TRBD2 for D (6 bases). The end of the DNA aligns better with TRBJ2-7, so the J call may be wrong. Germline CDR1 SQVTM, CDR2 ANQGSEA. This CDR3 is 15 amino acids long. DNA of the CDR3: TGCAGCGTTAAACCCCGGGACCGGGGGACCTACGAGCAGTACTTC. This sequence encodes CSVKPRDRGTYEQYF.

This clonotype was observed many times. CDR3 bases: TGTGCCAGCAGCTCAGGGATCAACTATGGCTACACCTTC. This encodes CASSSGINYGYTF. The V and J genes are TRBV7-2 and TRBJ1-2; D may be TRBD1 (5 bases). The CDR3 covers 13 residues. Germline V gene data show CDR1 as SGHTA and CDR2 as FQGNSA. The germline V and J ends were trimmed by 4 bases and 2 bases, with 8 bases remaining between them. Full variable domain (rest looked up from reference TRBV7-2 and TRBJ1-2): GAGVSQSPSNKVTEKGKDVELRCDPISGHTALYWYRQSLGQGLEFLIYFQGNSAPDKSGLPSDRFSAERTGGSVSTLTIQRTQQEDSAVYLCASSSGINYGYTFGSGTRLTVV.

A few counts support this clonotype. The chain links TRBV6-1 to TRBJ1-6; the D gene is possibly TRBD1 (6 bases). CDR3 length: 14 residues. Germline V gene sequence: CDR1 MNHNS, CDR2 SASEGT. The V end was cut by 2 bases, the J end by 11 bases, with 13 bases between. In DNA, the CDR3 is TGTGCCAGCAGTGAATCAGGGGAGCGGCCACCCCTCCACTTT. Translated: CASSESGERPPLHF.

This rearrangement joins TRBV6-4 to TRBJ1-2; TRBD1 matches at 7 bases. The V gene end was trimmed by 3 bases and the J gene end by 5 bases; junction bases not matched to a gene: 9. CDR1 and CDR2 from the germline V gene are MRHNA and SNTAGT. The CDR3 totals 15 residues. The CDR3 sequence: CASSDRANRGYGYTF. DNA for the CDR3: TGTGCCAGCAGTGATAGGGCCAACAGGGGTTATGGCTACACCTTC.

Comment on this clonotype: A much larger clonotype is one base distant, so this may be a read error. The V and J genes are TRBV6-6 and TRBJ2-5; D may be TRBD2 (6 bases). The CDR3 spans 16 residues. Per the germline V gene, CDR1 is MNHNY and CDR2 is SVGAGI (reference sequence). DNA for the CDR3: TGTACCAGCAGTTACCCGGAGGGGAGAGGCAAAGAGACCCAGTACTTC. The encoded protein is CTSSYPEGRGKETQYF.

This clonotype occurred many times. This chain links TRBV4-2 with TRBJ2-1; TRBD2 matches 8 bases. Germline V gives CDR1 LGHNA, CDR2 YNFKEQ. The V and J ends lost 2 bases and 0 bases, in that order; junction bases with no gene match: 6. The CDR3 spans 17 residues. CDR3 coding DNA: TGTGCCAGCAGCCAACGCGGGGGGCCAAACTCCTACAATGAGCAGTTCTTC. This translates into CASSQRGGPNSYNEQFF.

The CDR3 nucleotides read TGTGCCAGCAGCGTAGGGGCGGGGGGTCTACAAGAGACCCAGTACTTC. This gives the protein CASSVGAGGLQETQYF. The gene calls are TRBV9 and TRBJ2-5; 8 nucleotides agree with TRBD2. Germline CDR1 is SGDLS and CDR2 is YYNGEE. The length of the CDR3 is 16 residues. With V trimmed by 0 bases and J by 2 bases, 6 bases remained unmatched.

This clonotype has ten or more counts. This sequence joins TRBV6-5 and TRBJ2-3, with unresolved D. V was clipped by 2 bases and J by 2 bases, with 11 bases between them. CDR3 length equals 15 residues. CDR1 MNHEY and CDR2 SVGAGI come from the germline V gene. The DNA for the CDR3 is TGTGCCAGCAGTTACGCTGGGCAAATCACAGATACGCAGTATTTT. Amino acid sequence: CASSYAGQITDTQYF.

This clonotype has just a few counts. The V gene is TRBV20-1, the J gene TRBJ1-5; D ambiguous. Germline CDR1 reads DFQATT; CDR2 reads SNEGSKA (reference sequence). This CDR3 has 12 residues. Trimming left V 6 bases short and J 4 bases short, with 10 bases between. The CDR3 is CSAWGGNQPQHF. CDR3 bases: TGCAGTGCCTGGGGAGGGAATCAGCCCCAGCATTTT.

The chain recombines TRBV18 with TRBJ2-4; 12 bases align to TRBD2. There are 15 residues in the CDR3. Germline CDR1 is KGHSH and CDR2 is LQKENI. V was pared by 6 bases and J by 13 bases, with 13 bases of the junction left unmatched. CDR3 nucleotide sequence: TGTGCCAGCTCGCAGCTAGCGGGGGGGTACAATGAGCAGTACTTC. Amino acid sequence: CASSQLAGGYNEQYF.

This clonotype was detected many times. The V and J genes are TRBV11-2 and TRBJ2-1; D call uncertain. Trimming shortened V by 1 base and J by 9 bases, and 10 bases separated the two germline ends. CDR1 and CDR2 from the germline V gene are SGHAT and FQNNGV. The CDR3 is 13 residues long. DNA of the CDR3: TGTGCCAGCAGCTTAGTGTTAGTCACTGAGCAGTTCTTC. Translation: CASSLVLVTEQFF.

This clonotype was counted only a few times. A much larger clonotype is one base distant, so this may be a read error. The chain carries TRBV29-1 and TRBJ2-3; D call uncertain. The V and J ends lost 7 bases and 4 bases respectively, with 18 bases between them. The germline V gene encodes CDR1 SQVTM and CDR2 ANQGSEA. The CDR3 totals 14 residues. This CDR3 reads CSGMKGPSADTQYF. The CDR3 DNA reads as TGCAGCGGGATGAAGGGCCCAAGCGCAGATACGCAGTATTTT.

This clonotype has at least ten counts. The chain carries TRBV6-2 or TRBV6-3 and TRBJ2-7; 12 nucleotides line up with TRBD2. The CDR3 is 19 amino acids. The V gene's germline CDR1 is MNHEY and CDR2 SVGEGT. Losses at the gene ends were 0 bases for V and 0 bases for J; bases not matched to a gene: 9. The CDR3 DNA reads TGTGCCAGCAGTTACTCACACGGACTAGCGGGACGGAGCTCCTACGAGCAGTACTTC. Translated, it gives CASSYSHGLAGRSSYEQYF.

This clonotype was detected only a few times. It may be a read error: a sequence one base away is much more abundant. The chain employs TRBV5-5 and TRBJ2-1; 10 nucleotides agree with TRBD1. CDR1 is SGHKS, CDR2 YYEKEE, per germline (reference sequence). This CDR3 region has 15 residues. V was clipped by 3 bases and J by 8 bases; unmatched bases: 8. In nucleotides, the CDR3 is TGTGCCAGCAGCTACACGACAGGGGGCTGGGATGAGCAGTTCTTC. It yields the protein CASSYTTGGWDEQFF.

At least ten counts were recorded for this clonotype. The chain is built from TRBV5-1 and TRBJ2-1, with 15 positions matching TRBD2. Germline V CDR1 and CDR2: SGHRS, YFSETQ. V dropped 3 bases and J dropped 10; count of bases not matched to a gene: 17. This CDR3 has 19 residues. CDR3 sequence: CASSSRMSGTSGGSGEQFF. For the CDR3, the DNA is TGCGCCAGCAGCTCCCGGATGTCCGGGACTAGCGGGGGGTCTGGGGAGCAGTTCTTC.

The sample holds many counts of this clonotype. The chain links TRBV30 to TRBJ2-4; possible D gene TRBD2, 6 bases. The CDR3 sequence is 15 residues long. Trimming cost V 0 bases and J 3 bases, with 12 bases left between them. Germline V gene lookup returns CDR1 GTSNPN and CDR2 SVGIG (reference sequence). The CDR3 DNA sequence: TGTGCCTGGAGTGTACGGGTGGGAGGCAAAAACATTCAGTACTTC. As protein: CAWSVRVGGKNIQYF.

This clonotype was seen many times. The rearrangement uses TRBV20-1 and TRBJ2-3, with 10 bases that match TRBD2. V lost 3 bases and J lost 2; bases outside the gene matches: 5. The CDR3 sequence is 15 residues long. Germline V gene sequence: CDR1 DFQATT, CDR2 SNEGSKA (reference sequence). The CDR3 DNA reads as TGCAGTGCTAGGGCTAGCGGGGGTAACACAGATACGCAGTATTTT. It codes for CSARASGGNTDTQYF.

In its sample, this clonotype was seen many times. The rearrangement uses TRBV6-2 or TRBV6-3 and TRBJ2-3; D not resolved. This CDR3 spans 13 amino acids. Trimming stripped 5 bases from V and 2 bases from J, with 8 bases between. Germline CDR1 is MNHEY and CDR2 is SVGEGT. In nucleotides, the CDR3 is TGTGCCAGCAGTCTACTCCTCACAGATACGCAGTATTTT. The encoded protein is CASSLLLTDTQYF.

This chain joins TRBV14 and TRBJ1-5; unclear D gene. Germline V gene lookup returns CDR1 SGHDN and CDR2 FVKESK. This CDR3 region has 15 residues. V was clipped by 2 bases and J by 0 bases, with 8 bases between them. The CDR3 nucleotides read TGTGCCAGCAGCCAACCCAGGTATAGCAATCAGCCCCAGCATTTT. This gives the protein CASSQPRYSNQPQHF.

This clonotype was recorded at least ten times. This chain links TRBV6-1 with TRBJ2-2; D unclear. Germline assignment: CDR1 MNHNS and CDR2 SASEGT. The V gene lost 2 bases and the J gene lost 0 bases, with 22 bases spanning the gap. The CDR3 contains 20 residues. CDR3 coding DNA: TGTGCCAGCAGTGAATCAGTGGGCAGGCGCCACCGACCGAACACCGGGGAGCTGTTTTTT. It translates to CASSESVGRRHRPNTGELFF.

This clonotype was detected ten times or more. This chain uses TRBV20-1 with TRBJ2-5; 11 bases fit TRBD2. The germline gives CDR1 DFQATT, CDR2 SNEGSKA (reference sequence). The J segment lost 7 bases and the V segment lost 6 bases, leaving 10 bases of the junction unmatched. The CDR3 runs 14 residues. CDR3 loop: CSAHPGSGGGTQYF. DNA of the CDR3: TGCAGTGCCCATCCGGGTAGCGGGGGGGGGACCCAGTACTTC.

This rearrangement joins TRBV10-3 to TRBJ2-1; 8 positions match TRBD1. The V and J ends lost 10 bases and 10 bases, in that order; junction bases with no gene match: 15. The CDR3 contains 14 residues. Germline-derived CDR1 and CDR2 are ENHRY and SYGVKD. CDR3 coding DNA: TGTGCCACCACCGGACAGGGAGGTCTTCGAGAGCAGTTCTTC. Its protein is CATTGQGGLREQFF.

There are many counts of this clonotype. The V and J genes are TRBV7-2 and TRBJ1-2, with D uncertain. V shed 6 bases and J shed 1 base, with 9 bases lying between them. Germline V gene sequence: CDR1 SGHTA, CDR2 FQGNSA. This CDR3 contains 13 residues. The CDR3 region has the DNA TGTGCCAGCAGTTCCCGGGATAACTATGGCTACACCTTC. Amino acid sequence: CASSSRDNYGYTF.

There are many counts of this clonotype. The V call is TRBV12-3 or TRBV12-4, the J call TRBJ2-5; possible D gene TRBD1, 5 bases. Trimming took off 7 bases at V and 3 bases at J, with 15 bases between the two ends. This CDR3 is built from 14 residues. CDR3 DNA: TGTGCCAGCAATATGGGCCAGGGAAAAGAGACCCAGTACTTC. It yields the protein CASNMGQGKETQYF.

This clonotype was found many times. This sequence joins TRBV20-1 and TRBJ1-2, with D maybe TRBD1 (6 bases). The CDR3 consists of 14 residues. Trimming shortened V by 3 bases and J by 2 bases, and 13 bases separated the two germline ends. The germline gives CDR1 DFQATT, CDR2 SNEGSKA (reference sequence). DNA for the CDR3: TGCAGTGCTAGTAGGACAGCTTTAAACTATGGCTACACCTTC. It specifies CSASRTALNYGYTF.

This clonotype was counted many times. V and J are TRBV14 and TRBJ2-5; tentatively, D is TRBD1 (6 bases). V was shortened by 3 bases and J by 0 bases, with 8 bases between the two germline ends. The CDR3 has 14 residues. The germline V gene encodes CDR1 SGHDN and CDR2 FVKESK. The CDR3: CASSQNRDQETQYF. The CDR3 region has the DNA TGTGCCAGCAGCCAGAACAGGGACCAAGAGACCCAGTACTTC. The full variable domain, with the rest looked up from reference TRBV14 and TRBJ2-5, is EAGVTQFPSHSVIEKGQTVTLRCDPISGHDNLYWYRRVMGKEIKFLLHFVKESKQDESGMPNNRFLAERTGGTYSTLKVQPAELEDSGVYFCASSQNRDQETQYFGPGTRLLVL.

The CDR3 DNA reads TGCGCCAGCAAGTATAGGGAATTCGACACTGAAGCTTTCTTT. Residues: CASKYREFDTEAFF. The V gene is TRBV4-3, the J gene TRBJ1-1; the D is unclear. V was pared by 7 bases and J by 3 bases, with 15 bases between. Per germline, CDR1 LGHNA and CDR2 YSLEER. The CDR3 totals 14 residues.